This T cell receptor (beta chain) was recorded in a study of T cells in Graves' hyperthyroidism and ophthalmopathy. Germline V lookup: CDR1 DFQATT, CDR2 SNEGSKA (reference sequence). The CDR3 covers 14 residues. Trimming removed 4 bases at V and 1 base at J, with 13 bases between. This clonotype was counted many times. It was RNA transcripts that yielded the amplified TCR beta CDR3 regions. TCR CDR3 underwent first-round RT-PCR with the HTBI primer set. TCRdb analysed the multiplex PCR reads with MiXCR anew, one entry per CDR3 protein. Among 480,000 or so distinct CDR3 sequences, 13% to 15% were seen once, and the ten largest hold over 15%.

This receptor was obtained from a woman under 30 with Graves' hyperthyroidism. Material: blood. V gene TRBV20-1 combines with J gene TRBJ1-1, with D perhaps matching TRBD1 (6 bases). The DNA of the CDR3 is TGCAGTGCTAAAGCAGGGGCGGAGAACACTGAAGCTTTCTTT. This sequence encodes CSAKAGAENTEAFF.